The 15 T cell receptor beta chains given below trace back to one sample, sequenced in a study of T cell responses to AZD1222 COVID-19 vaccine. Profiled with immunoSEQ multiplex PCR; TCRdb holds only in-frame clones, not every one. The table has about 150,000 clones, over 85% seen once. The sequences come from peripheral blood, collected on day 0 of AZD1222 vaccination. The receptors were sampled from an adult in good health.

In its sample, this clone was seen once. The rearrangement joins TRBV28 to TRBJ2-6; TRBD1 matches at 8 bases. Trimming at V came to 6 bases and at J to 0 bases, leaving 13 bases not matched to a gene. In germline, CDR1 is MDHEN, CDR2 SYDVKM. The CDR3 length is 19 residues. The CDR3 coding sequence is TGTGCCAGCAGACCTTGGCCAGGGGGCCGAAGCTCTGGGGCCAACGTCCTGACTTTC. It encodes CASRPWPGGRSSGANVLTF.

The chain is built from TRBV30 and TRBJ1-1; tentatively, D is TRBD1 (5 bases). The CDR3 runs 15 residues. Germline CDR1 is GTSNPN and CDR2 is SVGIG (reference sequence). V lost 3 bases and J 0 bases, leaving 14 bases between the germline ends. The CDR3 sequence is CAWRQPGRVNTEAFF. The CDR3 bases are TGTGCCTGGAGACAGCCGGGACGGGTGAACACTGAAGCTTTCTTT.

The V and J genes are TRBV6-6 and TRBJ1-2, with unresolved D. CDR3 size: 12 residues. Trimming pared 4 bases from V and 5 bases from J, leaving 8 bases between. Germline V gene data show CDR1 as MNHNY and CDR2 as SVGAGI (reference sequence). CDR3 in DNA: TGTGCCAGCAGTTCCGGGGTTTATGGCTACACCTTC. Translated: CASSSGVYGYTF.

The chain has TRBV7-3 and TRBJ1-1, with D possibly being TRBD1 (5 bases). This CDR3 region has 12 residues. V lost 5 bases to trimming and J lost 5 bases, with 9 bases between them. The germline V gene encodes CDR1 SGHTA and CDR2 FQGTGA. In DNA form, the CDR3 reads TGTGCCAGCAGCCCTGGGGGGACTGAAGCTTTCTTT. As protein: CASSPGGTEAFF.

The rearrangement joins TRBV30 to TRBJ2-7; D is possibly TRBD1 (5 bases). The ends were cut back, 0 bases at V and 2 bases at J, with 14 bases in the middle. CDR3 length: 15 amino acids. Germline V gives CDR1 GTSNPN, CDR2 SVGIG (reference sequence). The CDR3 loop reads CAWSVEWGLTYEQYF. As DNA, the CDR3 is TGTGCCTGGAGTGTAGAGTGGGGCCTCACCTACGAGCAGTACTTC.

The V gene is TRBV7-9, the J gene TRBJ2-5, with D hard to call. Trimming shortened V by 1 base and J by 5 bases, and 5 bases separated the two germline ends. The germline gives CDR1 SEHNR, CDR2 FQNEAQ (reference sequence). The CDR3 spans 12 residues. The chain's CDR3 is CASSLDWETQYF. The CDR3 bases are TGTGCCAGCAGCTTAGATTGGGAGACCCAGTACTTC.

J is TRBJ2-7 and V is TRBV15; the D gene is possibly TRBD1 (7 bases). The V end lost 2 bases, the J end lost 1 base, and 12 bases lay between the germline ends. From germline, CDR1 is LNHNV and CDR2 YYDKDF (reference sequence). The CDR3 covers 15 residues. CDR3 DNA: TGTGCCACCAGCAGACCAGGGGGGAGTTCCTACGAGCAGTACTTC. Amino acid sequence: CATSRPGGSSYEQYF.

The chain couples TRBV11-2 to TRBJ1-2; 8 bases line up with TRBD1. Per the germline V gene, CDR1 is SGHAT and CDR2 is FQNNGV. The CDR3 length is 14 residues. J gave up 5 bases and V 8 bases, and 10 bases lay outside the gene matches. CDR3 sequence: CASAKDRAGYGYTF. In nucleotides, the CDR3 is TGTGCCAGCGCTAAGGACAGGGCTGGATATGGCTACACCTTC.

The chain uses TRBV7-8 and TRBJ1-1; the D gene is possibly TRBD1 (6 bases). Trimming pared 1 base from V and 1 base from J, leaving 13 bases between. Germline V gene data show CDR1 as SGHVS and CDR2 as FQNEAQ. The CDR3 covers 16 residues. CDR3 sequence reads: CASSLVGGGGNTEAFF. For the CDR3, the DNA is TGTGCCAGCAGCTTAGTAGGGGGAGGCGGGAACACTGAAGCTTTCTTT.

The chain recombines TRBV5-1 with TRBJ1-2; D gene uncertain. Trimming took off 4 bases at V and 3 bases at J, with 10 bases between the two ends. The CDR3 is 13 amino acids. Germline V lookup: CDR1 SGHRS, CDR2 YFSETQ. The CDR3 sequence is CASSPDIYYGYTF. For the CDR3, the DNA is TGCGCCAGCAGCCCCGACATTTACTATGGCTACACCTTC.

The chain links TRBV5-1 to TRBJ2-5; 7 bases match TRBD2. Germline lookup yields CDR1 SGHRS and CDR2 YFSETQ. V gave up 0 bases and J gave up 4 bases; unmatched junction bases: 6. The CDR3 sequence is 15 residues long. The DNA for the CDR3 is TGCGCCAGCAGCTTGGGACGGGCGGGAGCAGAGACCCAGTACTTC. Its protein is CASSLGRAGAETQYF.

This chain connects TRBV28 to TRBJ2-3, with 8 nucleotides matching TRBD1. V shed 5 bases and J 3 bases; nucleotides not matched to a gene: 7. The CDR3 runs to 15 residues. Germline V gene lookup returns CDR1 MDHEN and CDR2 SYDVKM. CDR3 in amino acids: CASSPLRGPTDTQYF. As DNA, the CDR3 is TGTGCCAGCAGTCCGCTCAGGGGGCCTACAGATACGCAGTATTTT.

This clone showed up just once. The genes are TRBV5-4 and TRBJ2-3; possibly TRBD1 for D (6 bases). The ends were cut back, 1 base at V and 3 bases at J, with 12 bases in the middle. This CDR3 has 15 amino acids. Germline V gene data show CDR1 as SGHNT and CDR2 as YYREEE (reference sequence). In DNA form, the CDR3 reads TGTGCCAGCAGCTTGATAGACAGGAAAACAGATACGCAGTATTTT. Amino acids: CASSLIDRKTDTQYF.

The rearrangement uses TRBV2 and TRBJ2-5; D is unclear. V shed 4 bases and J shed 4 bases, with 10 bases lying between them. The germline V gene encodes CDR1 SNHLY and CDR2 FYNNEI. This CDR3 spans 13 amino acids. The CDR3 here is CASSVGLRETQYF. The CDR3, as DNA: TGTGCCAGCAGTGTTGGGTTGAGAGAGACCCAGTACTTC.

The chain joins TRBV30 to TRBJ1-2, with unresolved D. Trimming took 5 bases from V and 2 from J, leaving 21 bases between them. The CDR3 sequence is 16 residues long. Germline V lookup: CDR1 GTSNPN, CDR2 SVGIG (reference sequence). The CDR3 region is CAWLVPPELSNYGYTF. CDR3 nucleotide sequence: TGTGCCTGGTTAGTCCCACCCGAACTTTCCAACTATGGCTACACCTTC.